These T cell receptor beta chains were read from a single sample in a study of blood T cell repertoires in COVID-19. The assay was immunoSEQ multiplex PCR, and TCRdb's table has in-frame clones only and misses some. The sample shows around 86,000 clones, 87% of them seen only once. The sample taken for sequencing was peripheral blood. Every receptor here comes from a human donor with acute or convalescent COVID-19. The donor label of this sample is uncertain. Each CDR3 is given with its conserved first and last residue. A D gene is named only where the DNA matches it firmly. Expanded clones get a size class; other rows say once, few or many, or leave the size out.

TRBJ1-5,NA,TRBV28,few,CASSSPPRVRSNQPQHF,TGTGCCAGCAGTTCACCCCCCCGGGTACGAAGCAATCAGCCCCAGCATTTT
TRBJ2-2,TRBD2,TRBV30,NA,CAWSGRTRVNGELFF,TGTGCCTGGAGTGGGAGGACTAGAGTTAACGGGGAGCTGTTTTTT
TRBJ1-5,NA,TRBV30,NA,CAWSLGSNQPQHF,TGTGCCTGGAGCCTTGGCAGCAATCAGCCCCAGCATTTT
TRBJ2-3,NA,TRBV9,NA,CASSVVTASDTQYF,TGTGCCAGCAGCGTAGTGACTGCCTCAGATACGCAGTATTTT
TRBJ1-6,TRBD1,TRBV2,once,CASSADRASLHF,TGTGCCAGCAGCGCTGACAGGGCGTCCCTCCACTTT
TRBJ1-4,NA,TRBV4-1,NA,CASSHTAWSDEKLFF,TGCGCCAGCAGCCATACAGCTTGGTCGGATGAAAAACTGTTTTTT
TRBJ2-3,NA,TRBV9,NA,CASSAHPGLEGDSGTQYF,TGTGCCAGCAGCGCTCACCCGGGACTAGAGGGGGACAGTGGTACGCAGTATTTT
TRBJ1-3,TRBD1,TRBV28,NA,CASSLQGARGNTIYF,TGTGCCAGCAGTTTACAGGGGGCGCGGGGAAACACCATATATTTT
TRBJ1-5,NA,TRBV6-5,NA,CASSPDRYQPQHF,TGTGCCAGCAGTCCTGACAGGTATCAGCCCCAGCATTTT
TRBJ2-1,NA,TRBV18,NA,CASSPSGGTDYNEQFF,TGTGCCAGCTCACCGTCTGGGGGGACAGACTACAATGAGCAGTTCTTC
TRBJ2-7,TRBD2,TRBV10-1,NA,CASSELRGGSEQYF,TGCGCCAGCAGTGAGTTGCGGGGGGGCTCCGAGCAGTACTTC
TRBJ2-5,TRBD2,TRBV19,NA,CASRGGGAYQETQYF,TGTGCCAGCCGAGGCGGGGGGGCGTACCAAGAGACCCAGTACTTC
TRBJ2-1,TRBD1,TRBV5-1,NA,CASSWAPGQGYNEQFF,TGCGCCAGCAGCTGGGCCCCGGGACAGGGCTACAATGAGCAGTTCTTC
TRBJ1-1,NA,TRBV6-5,NA,CASSRGQTTMSFF,TGTGCCAGCAGTCGCGGACAGACTACGATGTCTTTCTTT
TRBJ1-5,NA,TRBV2,NA,CASNPQQGHHQPQHF,TGTGCCAGCAATCCGCAGCAGGGACACCATCAGCCCCAGCATTTT
TRBJ1-1,NA,TRBV20-1,NA,CRALGGTEAFF,TGCAGGGCCCTGGGGGGGACTGAAGCTTTCTTT
TRBJ2-1,NA,TRBV10-3,NA,CAISGQAGSSLEQFF,TGTGCCATCAGTGGGCAAGCGGGTTCGTCCTTAGAGCAGTTCTTC
TRBJ2-2,NA,TRBV5-1,NA,CASSFRKDTGELFF,TGCGCCAGCAGCTTCAGGAAGGACACCGGGGAGCTGTTTTTT
TRBJ2-5,TRBD1,TRBV5-6,NA,CASSLGRGFQETQYF,TGTGCCAGCAGCTTGGGCAGGGGGTTCCAAGAGACCCAGTACTTC
TRBJ1-2,TRBD1,TRBV5-1,NA,CASSLGLTGMTYGYTF,TGCGCCAGCAGCTTGGGGTTGACAGGGATGACCTATGGCTACACCTTC
TRBJ2-3,NA,TRBV2,NA,CASMRGGEADTQYF,TGTGCCAGCATGAGGGGGGGCGAAGCAGATACGCAGTATTTT
TRBJ2-1,TRBD2,TRBV7-3,once,CASSSGLAGANEQFF,TGTGCCAGCAGCTCCGGACTAGCGGGGGCTAATGAGCAGTTCTTC
TRBJ2-1,NA,TRBV7-9,NA,CASSTARAGREQFF,TGTGCCAGCAGCACCGCCAGGGCAGGGCGCGAGCAGTTCTTC
TRBJ1-4,NA,TRBV7-9,NA,CASSFGITNEKLFF,TGTGCCAGCAGCTTCGGGATAACTAATGAAAAACTGTTTTTT
TRBJ2-1,NA,TRBV3-1/TRBV3-2,NA,CASSQDRSYNEQFF,TGTGCCAGCAGCCAAGACCGCTCCTACAATGAGCAGTTCTTC
TRBJ2-3,NA,TRBV3-1/TRBV3-2,NA,CASSRGVSTDTQYF,TGTGCCAGCAGTCGCGGGGTTAGCACAGATACGCAGTATTTT
TRBJ2-7,NA,TRBV9,NA,CASSVEREPSYEQYF,TGTGCCAGCAGCGTAGAAAGGGAGCCCTCCTACGAGCAGTACTTC
TRBJ1-3,NA,TRBV30,NA,CAWRKRGVLGNTIYF,TGTGCCTGGAGGAAACGGGGGGTTCTGGGAAACACCATATATTTT